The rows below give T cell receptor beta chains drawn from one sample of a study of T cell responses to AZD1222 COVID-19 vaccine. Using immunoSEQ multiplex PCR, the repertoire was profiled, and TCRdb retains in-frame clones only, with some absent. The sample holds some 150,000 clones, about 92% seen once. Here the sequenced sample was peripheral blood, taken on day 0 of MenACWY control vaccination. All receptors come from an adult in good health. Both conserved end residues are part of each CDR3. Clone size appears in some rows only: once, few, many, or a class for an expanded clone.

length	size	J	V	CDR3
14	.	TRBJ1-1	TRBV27	CASGYGAGYTEAFF
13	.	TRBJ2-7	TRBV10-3	CAISPGDGYEQYF
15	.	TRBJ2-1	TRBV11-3	CASSLNGPPYNEQFF
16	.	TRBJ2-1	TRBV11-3	CASSYGLADLYNEQFF
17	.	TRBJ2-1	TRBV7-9	CASRSQGTSGVYNEQFF
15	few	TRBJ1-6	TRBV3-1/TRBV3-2	CASSHIGQSNSPLHF
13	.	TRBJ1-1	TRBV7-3	CASSLSKNTEAFF
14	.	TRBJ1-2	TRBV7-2	CASSLLDRGLSYTF
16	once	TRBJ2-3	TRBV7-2	CASSSRTSGNVDTQYF
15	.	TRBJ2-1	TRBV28	CASSFRGTGYNEQFF
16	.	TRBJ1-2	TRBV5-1	CASSPQPGYTDYGYTF
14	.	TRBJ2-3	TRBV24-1	CATSSGRFSDTQYF
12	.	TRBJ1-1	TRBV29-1	CSVGRKNTEAFF
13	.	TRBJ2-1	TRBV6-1	CASSYDRGEGQFF
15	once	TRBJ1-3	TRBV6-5	CASSPTGSSGNTIYF
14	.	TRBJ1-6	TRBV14	CASSHRGPNSPLHF
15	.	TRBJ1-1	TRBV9	CASSEGGGMNTEAFF
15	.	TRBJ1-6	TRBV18	CASSTQGDAGSPLHF
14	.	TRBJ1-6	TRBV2	CASSRTGRNSPLHF
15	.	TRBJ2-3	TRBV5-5	CASSLARRAQDTQYF
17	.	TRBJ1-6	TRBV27	CASSYRVIPGGNSPLHF
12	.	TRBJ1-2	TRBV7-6	CASSLVSGGYTF
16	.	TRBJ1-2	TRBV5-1	CASSFATGTGSSGYTF
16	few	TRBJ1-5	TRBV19	CASSIAPDRDNQPQHF
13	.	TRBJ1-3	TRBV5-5	CASKTARENTIYF
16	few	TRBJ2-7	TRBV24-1	CATSGPTGTGVYEQYF
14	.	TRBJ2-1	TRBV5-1	CASSLPGGRNEQFF
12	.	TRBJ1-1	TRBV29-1	CSVDAGGREAFF
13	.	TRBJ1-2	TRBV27	CASSLSALYGYTF
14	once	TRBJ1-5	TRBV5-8	CASSFSGPRQPQHF
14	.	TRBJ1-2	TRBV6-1	CASSETRQGGGYTF
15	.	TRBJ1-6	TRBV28	CASSGQIIYNSPLHF
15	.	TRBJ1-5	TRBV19	CASSPASSVGQPQHF
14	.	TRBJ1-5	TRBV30	CAWTGTGGDQPQHF
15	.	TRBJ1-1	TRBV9	CASSSGPTGTSEAFF
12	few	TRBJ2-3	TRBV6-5	CASSTDTDTQYF
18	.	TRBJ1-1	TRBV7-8	CASSLGRWTGNMNTEAFF
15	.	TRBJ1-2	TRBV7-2	CASSLASRQNYGYTF
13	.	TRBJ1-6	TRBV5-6	CASSLSGNSPLHF
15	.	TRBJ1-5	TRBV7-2	CASSSGLPPYQPQHF
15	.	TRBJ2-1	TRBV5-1	CASSLSLGSGNEQFF
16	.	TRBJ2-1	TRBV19	CASSISSGSIHNEQFF
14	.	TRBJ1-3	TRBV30	CAWSMGGSGNTIYF
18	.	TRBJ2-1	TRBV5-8	CASSSTILAGVERDEQFF
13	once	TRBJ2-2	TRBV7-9	CASTSTGNGELFF
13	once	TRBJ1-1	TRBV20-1	CSASDRMNTEAFF
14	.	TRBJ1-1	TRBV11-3	CASSSLRGNTEAFF
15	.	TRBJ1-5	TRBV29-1	CSVKATGNMDQPQHF
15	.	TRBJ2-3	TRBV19	CASSIGPLAADTQYF
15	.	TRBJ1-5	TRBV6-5	CAMPGQGISNQPQHF
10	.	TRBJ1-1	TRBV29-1	CSVGHFEAFF
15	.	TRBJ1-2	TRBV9	CASSPHTRGDYGYTF
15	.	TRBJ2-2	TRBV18	CASSPKQGAAGELFF
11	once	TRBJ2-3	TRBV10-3	CASRGLDTQYF
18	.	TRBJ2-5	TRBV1	CTSSQDPRGGRVRETQYF
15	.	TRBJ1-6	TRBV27	CASSKETGYNSPLHF
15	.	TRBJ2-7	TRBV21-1	CASSKSIPDSYEQYF
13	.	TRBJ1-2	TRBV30	CAWSKGRGTGYTF
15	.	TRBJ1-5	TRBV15	CATSRDAVASQPQHF